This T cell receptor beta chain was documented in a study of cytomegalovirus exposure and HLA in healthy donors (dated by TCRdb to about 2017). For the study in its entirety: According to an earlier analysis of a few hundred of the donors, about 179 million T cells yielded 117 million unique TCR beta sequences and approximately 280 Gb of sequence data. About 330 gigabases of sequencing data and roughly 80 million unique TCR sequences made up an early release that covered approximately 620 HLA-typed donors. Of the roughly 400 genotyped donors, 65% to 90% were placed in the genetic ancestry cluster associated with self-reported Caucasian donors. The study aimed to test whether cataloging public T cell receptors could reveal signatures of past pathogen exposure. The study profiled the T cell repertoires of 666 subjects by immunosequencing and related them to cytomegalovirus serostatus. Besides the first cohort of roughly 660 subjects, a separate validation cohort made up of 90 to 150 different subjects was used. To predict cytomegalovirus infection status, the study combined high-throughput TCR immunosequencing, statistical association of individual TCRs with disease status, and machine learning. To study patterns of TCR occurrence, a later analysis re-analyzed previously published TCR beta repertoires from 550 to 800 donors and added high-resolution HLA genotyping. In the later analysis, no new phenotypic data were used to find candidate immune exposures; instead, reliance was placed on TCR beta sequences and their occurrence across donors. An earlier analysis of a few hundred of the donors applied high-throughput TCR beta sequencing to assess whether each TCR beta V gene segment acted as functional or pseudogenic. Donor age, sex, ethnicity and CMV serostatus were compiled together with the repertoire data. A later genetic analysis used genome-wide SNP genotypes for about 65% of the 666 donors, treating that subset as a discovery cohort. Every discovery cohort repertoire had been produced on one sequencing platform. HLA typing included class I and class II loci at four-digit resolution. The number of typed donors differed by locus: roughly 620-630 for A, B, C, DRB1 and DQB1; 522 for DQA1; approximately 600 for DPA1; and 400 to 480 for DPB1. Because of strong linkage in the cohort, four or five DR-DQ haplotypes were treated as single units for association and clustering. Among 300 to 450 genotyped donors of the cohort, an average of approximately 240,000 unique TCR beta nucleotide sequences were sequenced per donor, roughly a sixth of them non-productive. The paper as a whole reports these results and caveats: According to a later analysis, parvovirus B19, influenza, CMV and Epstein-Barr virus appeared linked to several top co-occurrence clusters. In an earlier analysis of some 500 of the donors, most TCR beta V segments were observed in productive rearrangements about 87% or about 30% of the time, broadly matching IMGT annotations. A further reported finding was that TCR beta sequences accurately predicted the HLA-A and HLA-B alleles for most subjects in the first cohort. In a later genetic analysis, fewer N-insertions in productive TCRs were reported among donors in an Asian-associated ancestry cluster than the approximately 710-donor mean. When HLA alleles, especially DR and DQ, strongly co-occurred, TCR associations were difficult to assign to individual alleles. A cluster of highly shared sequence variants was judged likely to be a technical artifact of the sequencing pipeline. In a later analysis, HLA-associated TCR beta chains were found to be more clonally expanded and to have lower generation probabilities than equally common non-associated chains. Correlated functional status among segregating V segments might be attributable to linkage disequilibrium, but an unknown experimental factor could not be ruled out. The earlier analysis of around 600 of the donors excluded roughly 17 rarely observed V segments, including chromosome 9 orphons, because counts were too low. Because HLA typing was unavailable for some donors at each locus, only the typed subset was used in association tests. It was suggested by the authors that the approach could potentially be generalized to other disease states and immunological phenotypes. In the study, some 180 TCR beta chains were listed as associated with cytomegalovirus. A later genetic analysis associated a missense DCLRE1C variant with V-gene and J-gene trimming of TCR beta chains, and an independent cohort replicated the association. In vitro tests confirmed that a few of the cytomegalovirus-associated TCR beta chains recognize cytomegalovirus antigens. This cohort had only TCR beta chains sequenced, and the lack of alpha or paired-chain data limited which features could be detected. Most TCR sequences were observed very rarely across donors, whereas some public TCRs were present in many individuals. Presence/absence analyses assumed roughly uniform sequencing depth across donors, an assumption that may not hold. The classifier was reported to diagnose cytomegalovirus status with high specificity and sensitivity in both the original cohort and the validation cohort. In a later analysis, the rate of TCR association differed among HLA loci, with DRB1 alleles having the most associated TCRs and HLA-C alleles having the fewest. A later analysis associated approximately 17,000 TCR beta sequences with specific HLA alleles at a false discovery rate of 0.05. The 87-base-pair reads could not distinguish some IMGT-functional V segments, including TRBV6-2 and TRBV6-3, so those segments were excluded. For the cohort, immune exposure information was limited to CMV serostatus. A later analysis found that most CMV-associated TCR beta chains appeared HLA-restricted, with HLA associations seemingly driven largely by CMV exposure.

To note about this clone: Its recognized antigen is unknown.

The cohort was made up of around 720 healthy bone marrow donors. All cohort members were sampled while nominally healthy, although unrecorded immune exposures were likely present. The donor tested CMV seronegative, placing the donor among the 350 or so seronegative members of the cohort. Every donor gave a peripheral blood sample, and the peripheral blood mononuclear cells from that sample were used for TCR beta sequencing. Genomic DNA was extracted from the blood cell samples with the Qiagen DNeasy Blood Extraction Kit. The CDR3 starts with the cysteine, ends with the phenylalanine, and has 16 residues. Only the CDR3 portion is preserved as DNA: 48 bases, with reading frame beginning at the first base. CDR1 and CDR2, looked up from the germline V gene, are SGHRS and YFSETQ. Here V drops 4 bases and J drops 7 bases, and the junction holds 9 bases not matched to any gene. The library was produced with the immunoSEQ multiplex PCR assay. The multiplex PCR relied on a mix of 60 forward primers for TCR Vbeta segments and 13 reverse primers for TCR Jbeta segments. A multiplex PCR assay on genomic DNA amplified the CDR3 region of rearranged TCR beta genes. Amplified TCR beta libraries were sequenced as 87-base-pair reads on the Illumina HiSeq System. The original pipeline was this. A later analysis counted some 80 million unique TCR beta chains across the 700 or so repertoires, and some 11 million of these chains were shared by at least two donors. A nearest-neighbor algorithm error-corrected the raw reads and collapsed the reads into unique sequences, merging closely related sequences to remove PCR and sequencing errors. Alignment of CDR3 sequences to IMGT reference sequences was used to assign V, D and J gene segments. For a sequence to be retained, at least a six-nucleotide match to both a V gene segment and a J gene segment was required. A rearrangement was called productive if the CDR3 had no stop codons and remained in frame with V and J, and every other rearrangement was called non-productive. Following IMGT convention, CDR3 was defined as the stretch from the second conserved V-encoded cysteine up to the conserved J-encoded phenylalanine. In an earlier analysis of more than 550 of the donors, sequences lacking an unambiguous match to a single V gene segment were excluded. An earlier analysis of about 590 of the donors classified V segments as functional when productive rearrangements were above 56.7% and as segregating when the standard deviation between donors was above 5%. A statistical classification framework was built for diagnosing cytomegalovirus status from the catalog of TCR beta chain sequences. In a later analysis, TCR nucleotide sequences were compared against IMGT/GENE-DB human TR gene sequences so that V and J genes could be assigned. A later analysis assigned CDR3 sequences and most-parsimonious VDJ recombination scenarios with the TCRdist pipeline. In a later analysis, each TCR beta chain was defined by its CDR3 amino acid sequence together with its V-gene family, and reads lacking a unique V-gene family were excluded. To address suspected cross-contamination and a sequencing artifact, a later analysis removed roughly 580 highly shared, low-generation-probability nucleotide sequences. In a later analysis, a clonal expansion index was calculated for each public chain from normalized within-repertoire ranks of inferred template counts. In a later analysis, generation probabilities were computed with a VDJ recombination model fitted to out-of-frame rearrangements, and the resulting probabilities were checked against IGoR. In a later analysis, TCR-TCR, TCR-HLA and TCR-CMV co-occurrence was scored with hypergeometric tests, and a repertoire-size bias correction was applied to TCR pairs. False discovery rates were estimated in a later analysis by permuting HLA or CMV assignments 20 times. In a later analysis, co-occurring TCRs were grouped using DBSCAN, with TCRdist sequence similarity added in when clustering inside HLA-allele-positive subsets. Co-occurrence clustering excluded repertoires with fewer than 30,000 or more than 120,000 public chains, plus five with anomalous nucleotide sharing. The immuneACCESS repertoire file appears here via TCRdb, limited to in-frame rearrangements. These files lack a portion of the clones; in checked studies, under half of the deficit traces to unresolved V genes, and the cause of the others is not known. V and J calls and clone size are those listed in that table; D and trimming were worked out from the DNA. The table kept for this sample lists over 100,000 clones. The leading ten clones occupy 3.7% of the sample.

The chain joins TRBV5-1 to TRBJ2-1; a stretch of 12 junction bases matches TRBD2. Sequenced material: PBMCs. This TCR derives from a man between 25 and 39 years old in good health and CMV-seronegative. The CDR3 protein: CASSPLAGGPSNEQFF. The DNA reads TGCGCCAGCAGCCCGCTAGCGGGGGGGCCTTCTAATGAGCAGTTCTTC.